This TCR beta chain is from a study of cytomegalovirus exposure and HLA in healthy donors. Findings and limits, study-wide: Testing in vitro showed three CMV-associated chains specific for CMV antigens.

J was trimmed by 3 bases and V by 5 bases; bases with no gene match: 8. This CDR3 is 15 amino acids long. CDR1 and CDR2 (germline): SGHTA, FQGNSA. It was healthy bone marrow donors who served as donors. Turning to this clone: What it binds is not known. This same CDR3 is encoded by further DNA sequences in the sample.

A multiplex PCR was run with 60 Vbeta primers and 13 Jbeta primers. Sequencing used immunoSEQ multiplex PCR; TCRdb keeps in-frame clones, though not all of them. The sample holds more than 100,000 clones, 80% seen once. The sequence was collected from a man aged 45 to 65 in good health and CMV-seronegative. The material sequenced was PBMCs. V is TRBV7-2 and J is TRBJ2-3; 7 positions match TRBD2. The CDR3 nucleotides read TGTGCCAGCAGCCTCGCGGGAGTAGTTACAGATACGCAGTATTTT. Translated: CASSLAGVVTDTQYF.